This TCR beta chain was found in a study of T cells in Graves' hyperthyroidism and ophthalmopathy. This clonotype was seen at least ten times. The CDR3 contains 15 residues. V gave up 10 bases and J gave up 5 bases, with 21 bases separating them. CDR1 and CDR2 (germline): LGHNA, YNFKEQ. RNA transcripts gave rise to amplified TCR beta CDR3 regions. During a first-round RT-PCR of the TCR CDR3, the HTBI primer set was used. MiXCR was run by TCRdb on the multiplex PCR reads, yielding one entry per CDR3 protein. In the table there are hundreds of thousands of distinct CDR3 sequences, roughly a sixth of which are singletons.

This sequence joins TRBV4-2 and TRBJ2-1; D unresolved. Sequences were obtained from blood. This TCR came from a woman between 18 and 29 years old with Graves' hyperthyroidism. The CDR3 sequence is CATSWGTARDNEQFF. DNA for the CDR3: TGTGCCACTTCTTGGGGAACTGCCCGGGACAATGAGCAGTTCTTC.